This T cell receptor beta chain came from a study of control samples from healthy donors and cancer patients. This table comes from immunoSEQ multiplex PCR, and its TCRdb copy is limited to in-frame clones, with some not included. Altogether around 7,400 clones are present, 82% being singletons, with the ten largest covering 28%. CDR1 is SGHRS, CDR2 YFSETQ, per germline. The ends were cut back, 4 bases at V and 1 base at J, with 9 bases in the middle. The CDR3 consists of 14 residues. This sequence joins TRBV5-1 and TRBJ1-3; D uncertain. Material: PBMCs. This TCR was sampled from a man in his sixties or seventies with lung cancer. The CDR3 DNA is TGCGCCAGCAGCCCCCGTGGATCTGGAAACACCATATATTTT. Translating it yields CASSPRGSGNTIYF.